Following are 11 T cell receptor beta chains from one sample sequenced in a study of T cells in Graves' hyperthyroidism and ophthalmopathy (dated by TCRdb to the late 2010s). Library prep was done by multiplex PCR. Sequencing took place on an Illumina HiSeq 2000. TCR beta CDR3 regions were amplified from RNA transcripts. The TCR CDR3 was subjected to a first round of RT-PCR using the HTBI primer set and the Qiagen OneStep RT-PCR kit. TCRdb cleaned the public reads at Q25 with fastp, built clones with MiXCR and kept in-frame beta chains. Rows are combined by CDR3 protein, so each entry shows the most common genes and DNA. This sample gives over 400,000 distinct CDR3 sequences in total; about 14% of them show up just once. Of the sample, around 13% falls within the top ten clones. Sequences were obtained from blood. These receptors originate from a young man with Graves' ophthalmopathy.

For this clonotype: This may stem from a read error, because a much larger clone lies one nucleotide away. The chain has TRBV30 and TRBJ1-1; D may be TRBD1 (6 bases). V was trimmed by 1 base and J by 3 bases, leaving 9 bases between them. The CDR3 totals 13 residues. Germline V CDR1 and CDR2: GTSNPN, SVGIG (reference sequence). This chain's CDR3 is CAWSEQGDTEAFF. DNA for the CDR3: TGTGCCTGGAGTGAACAGGGTGACACTGAAGCTTTCTTT.

The sample holds many counts of this clonotype. V gene TRBV18 combines with J gene TRBJ1-1; D is undetermined. This CDR3 is 16 amino acids long. The germline gives CDR1 KGHSH, CDR2 LQKENI. Trimming pared 3 bases from V and 0 bases from J, leaving 14 bases between. This chain's CDR3 is CASSPNRGDMNTEAFF. The CDR3 nucleotides read TGTGCCAGCTCACCTAACCGGGGAGACATGAACACTGAAGCTTTCTTT.

This clonotype was counted many times. J is TRBJ1-2 and V is TRBV24-1; D unclear. Between the trimmed V and J ends, which lost 4 bases and 3 bases, there was a span of 5 bases. The CDR3 spans 12 residues. Germline V gene lookup returns CDR1 KGHDR and CDR2 SFDVKD. This CDR3 reads CATSDPHYGYTF. CDR3 DNA: TGTGCCACCAGTGACCCCCACTATGGCTACACCTTC.

This clonotype was seen ten or more times. The gene calls are TRBV12-3 or TRBV12-4 and TRBJ1-2; 11 nucleotides line up with TRBD1. The CDR3 runs to 16 residues. With V trimmed by 3 bases and J by 6 bases, 9 bases remained unmatched. CDR3 nucleotides: TGTGCCAGCAGTTTCACGTTGGACAGGGGGCGGAATGGCTACACCTTC. Translating it yields CASSFTLDRGRNGYTF.

There are many counts of this clonotype. The junction does not match germline at one end; this may be a read error. This rearrangement joins TRBV27 to TRBJ1-1, with TRBD1 matching 7 bases. The CDR3 is 14 amino acids. Per germline, CDR1 MNHEY and CDR2 SMNVEV (reference sequence). CDR3 DNA sequence: TGTGCCAGCAGTTCACAGGGGTCGAACCCTGAAGCTTTCTTT. Protein: CASSSQGSNPEAFF.

This clonotype was recorded at least ten times. The gene calls are TRBV10-3 and TRBJ2-7; TRBD1 aligns across 10 bases. This CDR3 has 15 amino acids. The V gene's germline CDR1 is ENHRY and CDR2 SYGVKD. The V and J ends lost 11 bases and 2 bases, in that order; junction bases with no gene match: 12. The CDR3 spells CALREGQGSPYEQYF. For the CDR3, the DNA is TGTGCCTTACGTGAGGGACAGGGGTCCCCCTACGAGCAGTACTTC.

This clonotype appeared a few times. V usage is TRBV20-1 and J usage is TRBJ2-7; either TRBD1 or TRBD2 may fit D (5 bases each). Germline CDR1 DFQATT, CDR2 SNEGSKA (reference sequence). This CDR3 comprises 12 residues. V was shortened by 6 bases and J by 2 bases, with 11 bases between the two germline ends. The CDR3, as DNA: TGCAGTGCCCGTCGGGGCACCTACGAGCAGTACTTC. Its protein is CSARRGTYEQYF.

The V gene is TRBV15, the J gene TRBJ1-2, with D unresolved. Deletions cut 1 base from V and 8 bases from J, with 5 bases between. Per the germline V gene, CDR1 is LNHNV and CDR2 is YYDKDF (reference sequence). This CDR3 spans 11 amino acids. DNA for the CDR3: TGTGCCACCAGCAGAGCACACGGCTACACCTTC. It yields the protein CATSRAHGYTF.

To note about this clonotype: This may arise from a read error, as a much more abundant clone is one base away. The chain links TRBV28 to TRBJ1-2; unclear D gene. There are 16 residues in the CDR3. Germline CDR1 reads MDHEN; CDR2 reads SYDVKM. V dropped 7 bases and J dropped 5 bases, with 23 bases sitting between them. The CDR3 loop reads CASNTGGSSTVYGYTF. For the CDR3, the DNA is TGTGCCAGCAATACCGGTGGGAGCAGCACTGTTTATGGCTACACCTTC.

This clonotype was seen repeatedly, ten times or more. V gene TRBV2 combines with J gene TRBJ2-2; possible D gene TRBD1, 6 bases. The V end lost 8 bases, the J end lost 3 bases, and 22 bases lay between the germline ends. Germline assignment: CDR1 SNHLY and CDR2 FYNNEI. The CDR3 loop spans 17 amino acids. The CDR3 here is CASGWVYRESYTGELFF. The CDR3 coding sequence is TGTGCCAGCGGGTGGGTCTACAGGGAGTCTTACACCGGGGAGCTGTTTTTT.

This clonotype was found many times. This sequence joins TRBV6-1 and TRBJ2-3; possible D gene TRBD2, 5 bases. Germline-derived CDR1 and CDR2 are MNHNS and SASEGT. V gave up 0 bases and J gave up 2 bases, with 15 bases separating them. This CDR3 spans 17 amino acids. The chain's CDR3 is CASSEALPRGNTDTQYF. For the CDR3, the DNA is TGTGCCAGCAGTGAAGCGCTTCCCAGAGGGAACACAGATACGCAGTATTTT.